This T cell receptor beta chain was observed in a study of PD-1 blockade in classical Hodgkin lymphoma. Produced via immunoSEQ multiplex PCR; TCRdb's table is partial and in-frame only. This table holds around 26,000 clones, about 70% found once. Overall study findings and caveats: Significant TCR diversity gains by C4D1 occurred in CD4+ but not CD8+ cells. Complete responders started with a diversity level that resembled newly diagnosed patients at baseline. According to reports, newly diagnosed patients had lower baseline TCR diversity than healthy donors, and relapsed/refractory patients had lower baseline TCR diversity still.

Germline CDR1 and CDR2: LGHNA and YNFKEQ. The CDR3 totals 16 residues. V gave up 0 bases and J gave up 2 bases, with 10 bases separating them. As for this clone: What it binds is unknown.

In every patient, relapse followed autologous stem cell transplantation, while exposure to brentuximab vedotin differed. The sequencing here drew on peripheral blood mononuclear cells (PBMCs), taken at baseline. The chain uses TRBV4-2 and TRBJ2-2; D gene unclear. The TCR comes from a human donor with classical Hodgkin lymphoma. CDR3: CASSQEVGENTGELFF. CDR3 coding DNA: TGTGCCAGCAGCCAAGAAGTGGGCGAAAACACCGGGGAGCTGTTTTTT.